This is a list of T cell receptor beta chains from one sample in a study of blood T cells in healthy people across ages. Via MiXCR, TCRdb re-called the 5' RACE reads, giving one row per CDR3 protein. The table lists about 680,000 distinct CDR3 sequences, about half of them singletons. The sample taken for sequencing was blood. Receptor source: a woman in her sixties or seventies in good health. The CDR3 runs from the conserved cysteine through the conserved F or W. A D gene is named only where the DNA matches it firmly. Size tells how often a clone was seen (once, few, many) or the class of an expanded clone, and some rows leave it out.

>TRBJ2-7|TRBD1|TRBV7-3|14|few
CASSSTGVGYEQYF
TGTGCCAGCAGCTCTACAGGGGTGGGCTACGAGCAGTACTTC
>TRBJ2-7|-|TRBV5-5|11|-
CASSLMEVQYF
TGTGCCAGCAGCTTGATGGAAGTGCAGTACTTC
>TRBJ2-3|TRBD2|TRBV5-1|17|-
CASSPGLAGVSTDTQYF
TGCGCCAGCAGCCCGGGACTAGCGGGAGTCAGCACAGATACGCAGTATTTT
>TRBJ2-2|TRBD2|TRBV5-5|18|-
CASSLSISSGSNTGELFF
TGTGCCAGCAGCTTGAGTATCTCTAGCGGGTCGAACACCGGGGAGCTGTTTTTT
>TRBJ1-2|-|TRBV20-1|12|-
CSARTGNYGYTF
TGCAGTGCTAGGACAGGAAACTATGGCTACACCTTC
>TRBJ1-1|-|TRBV12-3/TRBV12-4|13|-
CATGLDRHTEAFF
TGTGCCACCGGTCTTGACCGCCACACTGAAGCTTTCTTT
>TRBJ2-7|-|TRBV9|15|-
CASSVGRKGTYEQYF
TGTGCCAGCAGCGTAGGAAGGAAGGGTACCTACGAGCAGTACTTC
>TRBJ2-1|-|TRBV5-1|19|-
CASSLEGSAVITPYNEQFF
TGCGCCAGCAGCTTGGAGGGCAGCGCGGTAATTACACCGTACAATGAGCAGTTCTTC
>TRBJ2-7|-|TRBV5-1|15|-
CASSLGWTESYEQYF
TGCGCCAGCAGCTTGGGATGGACTGAGAGCTACGAGCAGTACTTC
>TRBJ2-7|-|TRBV19|15|many
CASSNLQFMPGEQYF
TGTGCCAGTAGTAACCTCCAATTCATGCCGGGCGAGCAGTACTTC
>TRBJ2-3|TRBD2|TRBV20-1|21|-
CSARGKTVWREILSSTDTQYF
TGCAGTGCTAGAGGGAAAACGGTTTGGCGGGAGATATTATCTAGCACAGATACGCAGTATTTT
>TRBJ2-7|-|TRBV7-6|15|-
CASSLGGERFYEQYF
TGTGCCAGCAGCTTAGGGGGGGAGAGGTTTTACGAGCAGTACTTC
>TRBJ2-7|TRBD1|TRBV27|15|-
CASSLFPGQMLEQYF
TGTGCCAGCAGTTTATTTCCGGGACAGATGCTCGAGCAGTACTTC
>TRBJ2-7|TRBD1|TRBV7-2|15|many
CASSATGTGGNEQYF
TGTGCCAGCAGCGCAACCGGGACAGGGGGCAATGAGCAGTACTTC
>TRBJ1-4|-|TRBV7-2|14|many
CASSLTGTNEKLFF
TGTGCCAGCAGCTTAACCGGGACTAATGAAAAACTGTTTTTT
>TRBJ2-3|TRBD2|TRBV2|16|once
CASSHGTSLDTDTQYF
TGTGCCAGCAGCCATGGGACTAGCCTAGACACAGATACGCAGTATTTT
>TRBJ1-4|TRBD1|TRBV4-3|18|few
CASSPKDVRGQGYEKLFF
TGCGCCAGCAGCCCCAAGGACGTTCGGGGACAGGGTTATGAAAAACTGTTTTTT
>TRBJ2-1|TRBD2|TRBV27|16|-
CASSLWTSGSGDEQFF
TGTGCCAGCAGTTTATGGACTAGCGGGAGTGGCGATGAGCAGTTCTTC
>TRBJ2-7|-|TRBV29-1|12|many
CSVAQGSYEQYF
TGCAGCGTCGCACAGGGCTCCTACGAGCAGTACTTC
>TRBJ1-4|-|TRBV28|14|-
CASRLGPINEKLFF
TGTGCCAGCAGACTGGGACCGATTAATGAAAAACTGTTTTTT
>TRBJ2-7|TRBD2|TRBV4-3|14|-
CASSQALAGYEQYF
TGCGCCAGCAGCCAAGCACTAGCGGGGTACGAGCAGTACTTC
>TRBJ1-2|TRBD1|TRBV27|15|few
CASSAQGKANYGYTF
TGTGCCAGCAGTGCACAGGGGAAAGCTAACTATGGCTACACCTTC
>TRBJ1-4|-|TRBV20-1|13|-
CSAQEQQSEKLFF
TGCAGTGCTCAGGAGCAGCAGAGTGAAAAACTGTTTTTT
>TRBJ2-5|TRBD1|TRBV20-1|13|-
CSVTTGWEKTQYF
TGCAGTGTAACGACAGGGTGGGAAAAGACCCAGTACTTC
>TRBJ2-1|-|TRBV29-1|13|-
CSVEFPGLHEQFF
TGCAGCGTTGAGTTCCCAGGCCTCCATGAGCAGTTCTTC
>TRBJ2-6|-|TRBV4-1|17|-
CASSQVGISSGANVLTF
TGCGCCAGCAGCCAAGTAGGGATTAGCTCTGGGGCCAACGTCCTGACTTTC
>TRBJ2-1|TRBD2|TRBV12-5|17|-
CASGSGLAGGDGNEQFF
TGTGCTAGTGGTTCTGGACTAGCGGGAGGCGATGGCAATGAGCAGTTCTTC
>TRBJ2-3|-|TRBV29-1|13|few
CSAADRIADTQYF
TGCAGCGCCGCTGACAGGATTGCAGATACGCAGTATTTT
>TRBJ1-1|TRBD1|TRBV7-2|14|-
CASSLPGQGVEAFF
TGTGCCAGCAGCTTACCGGGACAGGGGGTCGAAGCTTTCTTT
>TRBJ2-7|TRBD2|TRBV6-5|16|-
CASSYGTSGKVYEQYF
TGTGCCAGCAGTTACGGGACTAGCGGGAAGGTCTACGAGCAGTACTTC
>TRBJ2-1|-|TRBV6-1|16|-
CASSEKPGRTYNEQFF
TGTGCCAGCAGTGAAAAGCCGGGGCGAACGTACAATGAGCAGTTCTTC
>TRBJ1-5|-|TRBV6-1|16|-
CASKASGGYSNQPQHF
TGTGCCAGCAAGGCGAGCGGGGGCTATAGCAATCAGCCCCAGCATTTT
>TRBJ1-1|-|TRBV9|13|-
CASSVAYGSEAFF
TGTGCCAGCAGCGTAGCATATGGGTCTGAAGCTTTCTTT
>TRBJ1-5|-|TRBV30|15|-
CAWSQGQHSNQPQHF
TGTGCCTGGAGTCAAGGACAGCATAGCAATCAGCCCCAGCATTTT
>TRBJ2-3|TRBD2|TRBV28|16|-
CASSSVAGGRTDTQYF
TGTGCCAGCAGCTCCGTAGCGGGAGGAAGGACAGATACGCAGTATTTT
>TRBJ2-3|TRBD2|TRBV29-1|15|-
CSVEDQREVRDTQYF
TGCAGCGTTGAAGATCAGCGGGAGGTGCGGGATACGCAGTATTTT
>TRBJ1-2|-|TRBV28|14|-
CATTLGGIIYGYTF
TGTGCCACGACCCTCGGGGGGATAATCTATGGCTACACCTTC
>TRBJ2-3|TRBD2|TRBV7-9|17|-
CASSSGLVSLSTDTQYF
TGTGCCAGCAGCTCGGGACTAGTATCACTCAGCACAGATACGCAGTATTTT
>TRBJ2-7|TRBD1|TRBV7-2|14|few
CASSLNRGLNEQYF
TGTGCCAGCAGCCTAAACAGGGGGCTCAACGAGCAGTACTTC
>TRBJ2-5|TRBD1|TRBV20-1|13|-
CSARVQGVETQYF
TGCAGTGCTAGAGTGCAGGGGGTAGAGACCCAGTACTTC
>TRBJ2-6|-|TRBV10-3|16|many
CATSDSALSGANVLTF
TGTGCCACATCGGACAGTGCCCTCTCTGGGGCCAACGTCCTGACTTTC
>TRBJ2-2|-|TRBV4-1|14|once
CASSPPGGTGELFF
TGCGCCAGCAGCCCCCCGGGTGGGACCGGGGAGCTGTTTTTT
>TRBJ1-2|TRBD1|TRBV9|15|many
CASSLMGQGVYGYTF
TGTGCCAGCAGCCTTATGGGACAGGGCGTCTATGGCTACACCTTC
>TRBJ2-1|-|TRBV10-3|14|-
CAISAGSTYNEQFF
TGTGCCATCAGTGCCGGGAGCACCTACAATGAGCAGTTCTTC
>TRBJ2-4|-|TRBV29-1|11|-
CSVDLQGTQYF
TGCAGCGTCGACTTACAGGGCACTCAGTACTTC
>TRBJ2-7|TRBD1|TRBV10-3|17|-
CAISEGAWDRVPCEQYF
TGTGCCATCAGTGAAGGGGCCTGGGACAGGGTGCCCTGCGAGCAGTACTTC
>TRBJ2-3|-|TRBV28|16|few
CASSSPPRQGTDTQYF
TGTGCCAGCAGTTCCCCCCCTCGACAGGGCACAGATACGCAGTATTTT
>TRBJ1-1|-|TRBV28|15|-
CASSLGGRMNTEAFF
TGTGCCAGCAGTTTAGGTGGGAGAATGAACACTGAAGCTTTCTTT
>TRBJ2-3|TRBD2|TRBV2|14|-
CASLTGLATDTQYF
TGTGCCAGCCTTACGGGACTAGCGACAGATACGCAGTATTTT
>TRBJ2-5|TRBD2|TRBV7-2|15|many
CASSSGTSRYETQYF
TGTGCCAGCAGCTCAGGGACTAGCCGGTACGAGACCCAGTACTTC
>TRBJ2-3|-|TRBV4-3|14|-
CASSQEARTDTQYF
TGCGCCAGCAGCCAAGAAGCCCGCACAGATACGCAGTATTTT
>TRBJ2-7|-|TRBV29-1|15|-
CSVDGFAGPTYEQYF
TGCAGCGTTGATGGGTTTGCGGGGCCGACCTACGAGCAGTACTTC